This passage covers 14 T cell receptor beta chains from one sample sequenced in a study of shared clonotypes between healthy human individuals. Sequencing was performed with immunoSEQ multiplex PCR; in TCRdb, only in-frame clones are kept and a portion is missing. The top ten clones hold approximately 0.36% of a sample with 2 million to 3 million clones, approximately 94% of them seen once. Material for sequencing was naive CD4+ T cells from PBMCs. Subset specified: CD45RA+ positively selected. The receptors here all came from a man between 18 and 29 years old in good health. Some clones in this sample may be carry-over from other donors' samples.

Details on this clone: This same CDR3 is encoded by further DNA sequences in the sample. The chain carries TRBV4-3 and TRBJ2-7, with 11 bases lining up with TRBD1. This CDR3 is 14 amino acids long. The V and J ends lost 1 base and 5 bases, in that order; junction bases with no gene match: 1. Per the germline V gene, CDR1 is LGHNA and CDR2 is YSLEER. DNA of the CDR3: TGCGCCAGCAGCCAAGGGACAGGGGGCGACGAGCAGTACTTC. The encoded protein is CASSQGTGGDEQYF.

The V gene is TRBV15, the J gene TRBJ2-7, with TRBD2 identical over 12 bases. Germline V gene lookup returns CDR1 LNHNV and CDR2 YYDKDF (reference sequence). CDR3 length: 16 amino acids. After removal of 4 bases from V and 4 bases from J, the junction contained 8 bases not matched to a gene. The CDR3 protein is CATSIRLAGDTYEQYF. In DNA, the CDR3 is TGTGCCACCAGCATCCGACTAGCGGGAGATACTTACGAGCAGTACTTC.

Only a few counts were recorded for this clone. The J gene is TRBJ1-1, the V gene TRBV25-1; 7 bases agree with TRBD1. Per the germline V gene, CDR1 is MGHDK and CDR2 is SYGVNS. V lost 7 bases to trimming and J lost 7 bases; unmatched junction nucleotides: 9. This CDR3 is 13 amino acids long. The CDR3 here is CASTPGQTYEAFF. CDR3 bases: TGTGCCAGCACCCCGGGACAGACTTATGAAGCTTTCTTT.

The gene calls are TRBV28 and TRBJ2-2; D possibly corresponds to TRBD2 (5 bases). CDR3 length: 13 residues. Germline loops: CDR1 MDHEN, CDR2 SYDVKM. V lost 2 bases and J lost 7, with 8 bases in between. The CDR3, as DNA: TGTGCCAGCAGTTTAGGAAGCGGCGGGGAGCTGTTTTTT. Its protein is CASSLGSGGELFF.

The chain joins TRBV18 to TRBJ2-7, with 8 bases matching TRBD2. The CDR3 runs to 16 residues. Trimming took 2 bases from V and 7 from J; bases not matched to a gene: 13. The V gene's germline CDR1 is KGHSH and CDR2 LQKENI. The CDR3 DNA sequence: TGTGCCAGCTCACCAGGCCTAGCGGGTCCCAAAGGGGAGCAGTACTTC. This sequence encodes CASSPGLAGPKGEQYF.

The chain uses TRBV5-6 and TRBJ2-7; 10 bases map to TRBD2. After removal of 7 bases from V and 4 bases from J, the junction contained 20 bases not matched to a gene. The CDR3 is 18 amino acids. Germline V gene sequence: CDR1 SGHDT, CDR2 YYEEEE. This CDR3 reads CASFRLASGSNREYEQYF. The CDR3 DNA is TGTGCCAGCTTCCGTCTGGCTAGCGGGAGTAATCGGGAGTACGAGCAGTACTTC.

The CDR3 coding sequence is TGTGCCAGCAGTGAAGGGGCAGGTGGCTACACCTTC. Translation: CASSEGAGGYTF. This chain connects TRBV6-1 to TRBJ1-2; no firm D call. Looked up from germline, CDR1 is MNHNS and CDR2 is SASEGT. V lost 1 base and J 7 bases, leaving 7 bases between the germline ends. CDR3 length: 12 residues.

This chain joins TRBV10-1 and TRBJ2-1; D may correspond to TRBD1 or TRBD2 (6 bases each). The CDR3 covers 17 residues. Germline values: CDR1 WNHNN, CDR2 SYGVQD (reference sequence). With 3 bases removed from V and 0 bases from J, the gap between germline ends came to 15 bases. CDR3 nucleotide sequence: TGCGCCAGCAGTGACGATAGGGGGGATCGCTCCTACAATGAGCAGTTCTTC. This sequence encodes CASSDDRGDRSYNEQFF.

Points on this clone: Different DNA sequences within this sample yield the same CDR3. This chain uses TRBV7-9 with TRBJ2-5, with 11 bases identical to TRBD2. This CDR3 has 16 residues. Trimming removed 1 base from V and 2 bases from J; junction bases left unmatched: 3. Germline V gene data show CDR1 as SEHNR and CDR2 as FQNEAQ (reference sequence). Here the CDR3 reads CASSLGLAGGQETQYF. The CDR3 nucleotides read TGTGCCAGCAGCTTAGGCCTAGCGGGGGGACAAGAGACCCAGTACTTC.

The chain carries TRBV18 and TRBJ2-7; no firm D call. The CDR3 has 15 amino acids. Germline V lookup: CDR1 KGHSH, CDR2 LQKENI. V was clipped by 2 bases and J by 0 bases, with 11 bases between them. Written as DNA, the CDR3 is TGTGCCAGCTCACCAAGCCTCGGCAGCTCCTACGAGCAGTACTTC. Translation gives CASSPSLGSSYEQYF.

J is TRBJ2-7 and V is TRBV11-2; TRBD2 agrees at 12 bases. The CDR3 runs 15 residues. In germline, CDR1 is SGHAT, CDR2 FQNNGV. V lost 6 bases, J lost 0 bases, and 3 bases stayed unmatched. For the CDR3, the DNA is TGTGCCAGCAGGCCGACTAGCGGGGGCTCCTACGAGCAGTACTTC. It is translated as CASRPTSGGSYEQYF. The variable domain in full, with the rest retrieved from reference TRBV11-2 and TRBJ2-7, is EAGVAQSPRYKIIEKRQSVAFWCNPISGHATLYWYQQILGQGPKLLIQFQNNGVVDDSQLPKDRFSAERLKGVDSTLKIQPAKLEDSAVYLCASRPTSGGSYEQYFGPGTRLTVT.

The CDR3: CASSRSNGYEAFF. The CDR3 nucleotides read TGTGCCAGCTCACGCTCAAATGGCTATGAAGCTTTCTTT. V gene TRBV18 combines with J gene TRBJ1-1; D ambiguous. The V end was cut by 4 bases, the J end by 7 bases, with 13 bases between. CDR1 is KGHSH and CDR2 is LQKENI in the germline V gene. This CDR3 is 13 amino acids long.

CDR3 bases: TGCGCCAGCAGCCACCGGACAGGAGGAGGTCAGCCCCAGCATTTT. Its protein product is CASSHRTGGGQPQHF. The V gene is TRBV4-1, the J gene TRBJ1-5; 7 nucleotides match TRBD1. The germline V gene encodes CDR1 MGHRA and CDR2 YSYEKL. The CDR3 has 15 residues. V gave up 3 bases and J gave up 6 bases; unmatched junction bases: 8.

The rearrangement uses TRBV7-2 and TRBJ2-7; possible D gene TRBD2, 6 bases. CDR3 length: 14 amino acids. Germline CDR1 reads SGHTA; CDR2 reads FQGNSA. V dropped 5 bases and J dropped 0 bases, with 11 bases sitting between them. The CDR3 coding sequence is TGTGCCAGCAGCCGGACTACCCCCTCCTACGAGCAGTACTTC. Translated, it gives CASSRTTPSYEQYF.